This T cell receptor (beta chain) originates from a study of blood T cell repertoires in COVID-19. Overall study: Acute and convalescent COVID-19 samples came from the United States, Italy and Spain. T cells, B-cell-depleted T cells, or PBMCs supplied cDNA or gDNA.

Study processing details: Amplification of reference gene primers provided the estimated nucleated cell counts. Libraries were prepared by immunoSEQ multiplex PCR; TCRdb keeps only in-frame clonotypes and omits some of them. The DNA gave D and trimming, while V, J and clone size come from that table. The sample yields 110,000 or so clones, over 70% seen once. The CDR3 loop spans 16 amino acids. Trimming cost V 7 bases and J 0 bases; bases outside gene matches: 7. Germline CDR1 is SGHRS and CDR2 is YFSETQ. V usage is TRBV5-1 and J usage is TRBJ2-2, with TRBD1 matching 9 bases. This receptor was obtained from a man aged 50-60 years with acute or convalescent COVID-19. Specimen: peripheral blood. CDR3 coding DNA: TGCGCCAGCTCCCTACAGGGGGCGACGAACACCGGGGAGCTGTTTTTT. Protein product: CASSLQGATNTGELFF.